The clone carrying this TCR beta chain was seen many times. The antigen is not known. These data originate in a study of T cells in Graves' hyperthyroidism and ophthalmopathy. Clinical symptoms, serum thyroxine and TRAb, thyroid ultrasound and orbital computed tomography together formed the diagnostic basis. RNA transcripts provided the source from which TCR beta CDR3 regions were amplified. The HTBI primer set served for first-round RT-PCR of the TCR CDR3. TCRdb itself ran the multiplex PCR reads through MiXCR, one entry per CDR3 protein. The sample has a few hundred thousand distinct CDR3 sequences, about 20% seen once. Study findings and constraints: Most clonotypes that expanded in the thyroid above 0.001 also showed up in blood. A 13 V-J signature model discriminated ophthalmopathy versus stable hyperthyroidism.

The receptor was isolated from a man aged 30-40 years with Graves' ophthalmopathy. Sequenced: blood.

Written as DNA, the CDR3 is TGTGCCAGCAGTGAAGATCCAGGTCTTCGGGAGCAGTACTTC. It codes for CASSEDPGLREQYF. The J gene is TRBJ2-7, the V gene TRBV2; D not resolved. CDR1 is SNHLY, CDR2 FYNNEI, per germline. Trimming pared 1 base from V and 7 bases from J, leaving 14 bases between. This CDR3 has 14 amino acids.